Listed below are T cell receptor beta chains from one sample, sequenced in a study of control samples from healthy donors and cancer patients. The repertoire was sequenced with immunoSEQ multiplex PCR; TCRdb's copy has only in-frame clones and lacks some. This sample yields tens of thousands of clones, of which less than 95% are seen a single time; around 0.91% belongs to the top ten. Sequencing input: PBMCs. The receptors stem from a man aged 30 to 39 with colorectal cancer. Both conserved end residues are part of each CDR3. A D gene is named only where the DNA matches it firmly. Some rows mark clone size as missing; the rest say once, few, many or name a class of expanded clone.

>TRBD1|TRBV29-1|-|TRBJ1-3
TGCAGCGTTGCCCCAACAGGGGCCTACTCTGGAAACACCATATATTTT
CSVAPTGAYSGNTIYF
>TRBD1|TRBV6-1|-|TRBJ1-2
TGTGCCAGCAGTGAAGCGGAGACAGGGTTGGGCTATGGCTACACCTTC
CASSEAETGLGYGYTF
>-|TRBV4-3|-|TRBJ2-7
TGCGCCAGCAGCCAAGAATTGAAGGGCGGCCGGTCCTACGAGCAGTACTTC
CASSQELKGGRSYEQYF
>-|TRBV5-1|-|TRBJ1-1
TGCGCCAGCAGCTTGGTAGCAGGTGTCTTTGCTGAAGCTTTCTTT
CASSLVAGVFAEAFF
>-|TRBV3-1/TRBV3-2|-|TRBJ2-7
TGTGCCAGCAGCCAAGGTTCTTCAGTCTACGAGCAGTACTTC
CASSQGSSVYEQYF
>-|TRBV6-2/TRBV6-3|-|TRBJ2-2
TGTGCCAGCAGTTACCGGTTCCTACAGGGTGGCACCGGGGAGCTGTTTTTT
CASSYRFLQGGTGELFF
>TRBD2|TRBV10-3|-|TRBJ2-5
TGTGCCATCAGGGAGCGGGGGAGGCAAGAGACCCAGTACTTC
CAIRERGRQETQYF
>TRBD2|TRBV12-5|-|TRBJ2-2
TGTGCTAGTGGACCGGGACTAGCGGGCACCGGGGAGCTGTTTTTT
CASGPGLAGTGELFF
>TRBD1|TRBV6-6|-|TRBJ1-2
TGTGCCAGCAGCTCTACGGGGTCAGGGGGCGGCTATGGCTACACCTTC
CASSSTGSGGGYGYTF
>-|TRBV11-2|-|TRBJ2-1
TGTGCCAGCAGCTCGGGCCGTAACATTTACAATGAGCAGTTCTTC
CASSSGRNIYNEQFF
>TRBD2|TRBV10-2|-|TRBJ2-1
TGCGCCAGCACCCCTAGCGGGGGTTACAATGAGCAGTTCTTC
CASTPSGGYNEQFF
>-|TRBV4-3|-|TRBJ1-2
TGCGCCAGCAGCCAAGAAGATTGGCAGGTCTCTGGCTACACCTTC
CASSQEDWQVSGYTF
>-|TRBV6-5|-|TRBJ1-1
TGTGCCAGCAGCCGGGTCCAAAGAGGTACTGAAGCTTTCTTT
CASSRVQRGTEAFF
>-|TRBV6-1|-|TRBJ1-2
TGTGCCAGCAGTGATTTTGGACGCTTCTATGGCTACACCTTC
CASSDFGRFYGYTF
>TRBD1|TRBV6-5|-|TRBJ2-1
TGTGCCAGCAGCAACGGACAGGGGGCGCCGGATGAGCAGTTCTTC
CASSNGQGAPDEQFF
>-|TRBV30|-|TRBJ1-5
TGTGCCTGGAGTGTACGCGGACAGTCTAATCAGCCCCAGCATTTT
CAWSVRGQSNQPQHF
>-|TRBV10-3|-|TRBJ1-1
TGTGCCATCAGTGAGTCCCGGGGAAACACTGAAGCTTTCTTT
CAISESRGNTEAFF
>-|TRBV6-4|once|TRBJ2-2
TGTGCCAGCAGTGACGGTTCGAACACCGGGGAGCTGTTTTTT
CASSDGSNTGELFF
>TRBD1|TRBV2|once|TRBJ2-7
TGTGCCAGCACCGCGATAGGGACAGGCTCCTACGAGCAGTACTTC
CASTAIGTGSYEQYF
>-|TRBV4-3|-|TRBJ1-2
TGCGCCAGCAGCCAAGAGGTCGGTGGGACCTACTATTTC
CASSQEVGGTYYF
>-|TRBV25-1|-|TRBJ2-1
TGTGCCAGCAGTGAATACGGGTATTCTGCCCAGCAAAATGAGCAGTTCTTC
CASSEYGYSAQQNEQFF
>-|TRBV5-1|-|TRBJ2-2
TGCGCCAGCACAACTTGGGAGAAGGAGAACACCGGGGAGCTGTTTTTT
CASTTWEKENTGELFF
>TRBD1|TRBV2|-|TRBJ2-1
TGTGCCAGCAGTGGGGACAGGGGTCCCTACAATGAGCAGTTCTTC
CASSGDRGPYNEQFF
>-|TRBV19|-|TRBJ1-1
TGTGCCAGTAGCCAGGGATCCAACACTGAAGCTTTCTTT
CASSQGSNTEAFF
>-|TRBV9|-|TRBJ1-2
TGTGCCAGCAGTAGTGGGGCCTTAGATAAACTTAACTATGGCTACACCTTC
CASSSGALDKLNYGYTF
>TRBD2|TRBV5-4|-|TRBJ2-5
TGTGCCAGCAGCTATGGTGGGGGGGACCTAGGGGACCAGTACTTC
CASSYGGGDLGDQYF
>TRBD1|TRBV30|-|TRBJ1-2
TGTGCCTGGAGTGTACAGGGGGCCCACTATGGCTACACCTTC
CAWSVQGAHYGYTF
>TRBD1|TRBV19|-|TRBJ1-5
TGTGCCAGTAGTATAGTCGCCCGACAGGGAAATCAGCCCCAGCATTTT
CASSIVARQGNQPQHF
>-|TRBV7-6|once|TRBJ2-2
TGTGCCAGCAGCTACGGATTCGGCGACACCGGGGAGCTGTTTTTT
CASSYGFGDTGELFF
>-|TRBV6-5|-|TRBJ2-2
TGTGCCAGCATTAGAGCCTTCGGCGGGGAGCTGTTTTTT
CASIRAFGGELFF
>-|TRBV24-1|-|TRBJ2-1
TGTGCCACCAGTGATTTGCAAGGGGACTTCTACAATGAGCAGTTCTTC
CATSDLQGDFYNEQFF
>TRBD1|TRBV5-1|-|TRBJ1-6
TGCGCCAGCAGCCCCCATATCGGACAGGGAAGCTCCTATAATTCACCCCTCCACTTT
CASSPHIGQGSSYNSPLHF
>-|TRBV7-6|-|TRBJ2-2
TGTGCCAGCAGCTTAATTCAGGGAAGGACCGGGGAGCTGTTTTTT
CASSLIQGRTGELFF
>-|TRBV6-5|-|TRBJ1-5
TGTGCCAGCAGTTACGGTCTAAATCAGCCCCAGCATTTT
CASSYGLNQPQHF
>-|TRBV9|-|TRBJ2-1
TGTGCCAGCAGCGTAGGACACGCAACCTACAATGAGCAGTTCTTC
CASSVGHATYNEQFF
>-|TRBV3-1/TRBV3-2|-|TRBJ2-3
TGTGCCAGCAGCTGGGTAGGGCGCAGCACAGATACGCAGTATTTT
CASSWVGRSTDTQYF
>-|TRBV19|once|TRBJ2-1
TGTGCCAGTAGTTCCAAGATGGGAGGGGGCGGATACAATGAGCAGTTCTTC
CASSSKMGGGGYNEQFF
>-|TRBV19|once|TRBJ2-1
TGTGCCAGTAGTAAGGGAGGCGTCGCTTCCTACAATGAGCAGTTCTTC
CASSKGGVASYNEQFF
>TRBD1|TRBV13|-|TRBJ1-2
TGTGCCAGCAGCTTGGGGACAGGGGACTATGGCTACACCTTC
CASSLGTGDYGYTF
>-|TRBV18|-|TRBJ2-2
TGTGCCAGCTCACCACGGCGAGGACAGCTGAACACCGGGGAGCTGTTTTTT
CASSPRRGQLNTGELFF
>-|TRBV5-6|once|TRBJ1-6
TGTGCCAGCAGCCTCGGACAGCTTAATTCACCCCTCCACTTT
CASSLGQLNSPLHF
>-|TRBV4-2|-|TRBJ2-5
TGTGCCAGCAGCCAAAACCCTAGTGACGGAGAGACCCAGTACTTC
CASSQNPSDGETQYF
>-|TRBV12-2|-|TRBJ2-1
TGTGCAAGTCGCTTTATAACGAACCCCCTGAGCTCCTACAATGAGCAGTTCTTC
CASRFITNPLSSYNEQFF
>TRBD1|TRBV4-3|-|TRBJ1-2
TGCGCCAGCAGCCAAGGGGCAGGGGGCGGAGGGGGCTACACCTTC
CASSQGAGGGGGYTF
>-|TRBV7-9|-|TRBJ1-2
TGTGCCAGCAGCCAGGTCGAGGGGTATCATGGCTACACCTTC
CASSQVEGYHGYTF
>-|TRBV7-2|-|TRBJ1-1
TGTGCCAGCAGCTCAGGGAGGAAGACTGAAGCTTTCTTT
CASSSGRKTEAFF
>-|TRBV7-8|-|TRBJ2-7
TGTGCCAGCAGCTTAGCCCCGACAGTGCAGTACTTC
CASSLAPTVQYF
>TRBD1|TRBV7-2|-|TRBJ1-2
TGTGCCAGCAGCCCCGCGGCAGGGGGTGACTATGGCTACACCTTC
CASSPAAGGDYGYTF
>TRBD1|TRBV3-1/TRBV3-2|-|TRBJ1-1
TGTGCCAGCAGCCAAGAACGGGACAGGGGCGACTTGAACACTGAAGCTTTCTTT
CASSQERDRGDLNTEAFF
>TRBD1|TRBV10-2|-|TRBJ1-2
TGCGCCAGCAGAGAGACAGACAGGGTGACGGATGGCTACACCTTC
CASRETDRVTDGYTF